The 13 T cell receptor beta chains below come from one sample, sequenced in a study of T cells expressing NK-cell markers. With the 5' RACE reads reprocessed, TCRdb shows one record per CDR3 protein and no DNA. Here the sample table reports 300,000 to 450,000 distinct CDR3 sequences. Sequencing used blood T cells: a sorted CD56 or NKG2C T cell subset, CD4+ or CD8+ T cells, or bulk PBMC T cells (not recorded which). These receptors were taken from a man aged 18-75 years in good health.

The chain joins TRBV27 to TRBJ1-1; absent DNA, TCRdb's TRBD1 call cannot be checked. Looked up from germline, CDR1 is MNHEY and CDR2 is SMNVEV (reference sequence). The CDR3 is 16 residues long. CDR3 sequence: CASSLLRGQGHTEAFF.

The rearrangement links TRBV9 to TRBJ2-3; without DNA, the TCRdb call of TRBD2 cannot be checked. The CDR3 is made up of 15 amino acids. Germline V gene lookup returns CDR1 SGDLS and CDR2 YYNGEE. The CDR3 reads CASQRRASYTDTQYF.

The V gene is TRBV12-3 or TRBV12-4, the J gene TRBJ2-5; absent DNA, TCRdb's TRBD1 call cannot be checked. The length of the CDR3 is 13 residues. This CDR3 reads CASSRTGPETQYF.

The V gene is TRBV4-2, the J gene TRBJ2-7; the TCRdb call, TRBD2, lacks DNA for checking. Per germline, CDR1 LGHNA and CDR2 YNFKEQ. The CDR3 totals 16 residues. This chain's CDR3 is CASSQGGDGGLYEQYF.

V gene TRBV30 combines with J gene TRBJ2-5; checking the TCRdb D call of TRBD1 is not possible without DNA. Germline values: CDR1 GTSNPN, CDR2 SVGIG (reference sequence). This CDR3 contains 16 residues. CDR3 sequence reads: CAWSPGMVGPRETQYF. Full variable domain (rest looked up from reference TRBV30 and TRBJ2-5): SQTIHQWPATLVQPVGSPLSLECTVEGTSNPNLYWYRQAAGRGLQLLFYSVGIGQISSEVPQNLSASRPQDRQFILSSKKLLLSDSGFYLCAWSPGMVGPRETQYFGPGTRLLVL.

The rearrangement links TRBV6-1 to TRBJ1-5; the TCRdb D gene call, TRBD1, has no DNA to confirm it. The CDR3 totals 14 residues. Germline V gene sequence: CDR1 MNHNS, CDR2 SASEGT. The CDR3: CASSPSGSHQPQHF.

The chain combines TRBV20-1 with TRBJ2-3. The CDR3 has 14 amino acids. Germline CDR1 DFQATT, CDR2 SNEGSKA (reference sequence). The CDR3 protein is CSAKSDQLADTQYF.

This chain connects TRBV6-5 to TRBJ1-1; TCRdb lists TRBD1, though no DNA is available to test this call. CDR3 length equals 16 residues. Germline V lookup: CDR1 MNHEY, CDR2 SVGAGI. The CDR3 loop reads CASSYDFLRQETEAFF.

CDR3 loop: CASRTARARTLTDTQYF. V gene TRBV6-5 combines with J gene TRBJ2-3. Germline V gene sequence: CDR1 MNHEY, CDR2 SVGAGI. The CDR3 is 17 amino acids.

This chain links TRBV7-9 with TRBJ2-1; TCRdb lists TRBD2, though no DNA is available to test this call. Germline assignment: CDR1 SEHNR and CDR2 FQNEAQ (reference sequence). CDR3 length equals 12 residues. The CDR3: CASVPANNEQFF.

This chain uses TRBV6-1 with TRBJ2-2; TCRdb's D gene call, TRBD1, goes unchecked for lack of DNA. The germline V gene has CDR1 MNHNS and CDR2 SASEGT. The CDR3 extends over 15 amino acids. The CDR3 reads CATRRGTGQTGELFF.

The chain has TRBV7-9 and TRBJ2-1; without DNA, the TCRdb call of TRBD2 cannot be checked. CDR1 and CDR2 from the germline V gene are SEHNR and FQNEAQ (reference sequence). CDR3 length equals 17 residues. The CDR3 loop is CSQGRLAGVSSYNEQFF. Supplemented by reference TRBV7-9 and TRBJ2-1, the full variable domain reads DTGVSQNPRHKITKRGQNVTFRCDPISEHNRLYWYRQTLGQGPEFLTYFQNEAQLEKSRLLSDRFSAERPKGSFSTLEIQRTEQGDSAMYLCSQGRLAGVSSYNEQFFGPGTRLTVL.

The chain has TRBV20-1 and TRBJ2-2. CDR3 size: 15 residues. Germline V gene data show CDR1 as DFQATT and CDR2 as SNEGSKA (reference sequence). This CDR3 reads CSARFGRKRTGELFF.